These 6 T cell receptor beta chains were all obtained from the same sample, sequenced in a study of persistence of HIV-infected CD4 T cells. The libraries were made with immunoSEQ version 4 in survey mode. This table comes from immunoSEQ multiplex PCR, and its TCRdb copy is limited to in-frame clones, with some not included. This sample has about 40,000 clones, with about 80% found just once. These TCRs are of unknown antigen specificity. An overlapping HIV-1 Gag peptide pool stimulated these cells at roughly 0.97 ug/peptide/mL. Sorted nonresponding memory CD4+ T cells were CD40L-negative, CD69-negative, CD45RO-high. Material: CD4+ T cells sorted from PBMCs after approximately 19-hour stimulation, obtained from a patient who received antiretroviral therapy. The receptor source for this set is an adult man with HIV who was CMV-seropositive.

This chain joins TRBV19 and TRBJ2-1; perhaps TRBD2 as D (6 bases). Trimming took off 5 bases at V and 5 bases at J, with 13 bases between the two ends. This CDR3 comprises 14 residues. Per the germline V gene, CDR1 is LNHDA and CDR2 is SQIVND (reference sequence). This CDR3 is CASSSWGRNNEQFF. The CDR3 DNA is TGTGCCAGTAGTTCTTGGGGGAGGAACAATGAGCAGTTCTTC.

This clone showed up just a few times. The genes are TRBV2 and TRBJ2-7, with TRBD2 as a possible D gene (5 bases). CDR3 length: 12 amino acids. In germline, CDR1 is SNHLY, CDR2 FYNNEI. Trimming shortened V by 3 bases and J by 3 bases, and 6 bases separated the two germline ends. The CDR3 nucleotides read TGTGCCAGCAGTGACGGAGGCTACGAGCAGTACTTC. It codes for CASSDGGYEQYF.

This chain joins TRBV19 and TRBJ2-1; TRBD2 matches at 8 bases. V lost 0 bases and J lost 7; bases outside the gene matches: 11. Germline CDR1 and CDR2: LNHDA and SQIVND (reference sequence). This CDR3 is built from 17 residues. CDR3: CASSIDLSSGKFNEQFF. CDR3 nucleotide sequence: TGTGCCAGTAGTATAGATCTGAGTAGCGGGAAGTTTAATGAGCAGTTCTTC.

The rearrangement joins TRBV7-2 to TRBJ1-3; a weak D match, TRBD1 (6 bases). CDR1 and CDR2 from the germline V gene are SGHTA and FQGNSA. V was clipped by 5 bases and J by 4 bases, with 15 bases between them. This CDR3 comprises 15 residues. CDR3 in amino acids: CASSAQGLAGNTIYF. CDR3 DNA: TGTGCCAGCAGCGCACAGGGACTTGCAGGAAACACCATATATTTT.

This chain uses TRBV4-1 with TRBJ1-5; 9 bases agree with TRBD1. CDR3 length: 15 amino acids. Per the germline V gene, CDR1 is MGHRA and CDR2 is YSYEKL. V shed 2 bases, J shed 5 bases, and the junction held 4 bases outside the gene matches. The CDR3 sequence: CASSQSGQGDQPQHF. CDR3 DNA: TGCGCCAGCAGCCAATCGGGACAGGGCGATCAGCCCCAGCATTTT.

The chain couples TRBV10-3 to TRBJ2-7; 8 nucleotides line up with TRBD2. With 9 bases clipped from V and 5 bases from J, the junction kept 9 bases outside the gene matches. This CDR3 spans 13 amino acids. Looked up from germline, CDR1 is ENHRY and CDR2 is SYGVKD. The CDR3 region has the DNA TGTGCCATTAGGGCCGGGGGGGCCCACGAGCAGTACTTC. It translates to CAIRAGGAHEQYF.